This T cell receptor beta chain was captured in a study of CD8+ T cells in alopecia areata (dated by TCRdb to 2016 to 2019). Study-wide context: The treated patients took part in an open-label pilot trial in which moderate-to-severe alopecia areata was treated with oral tofacitinib at 5 to 10 mg twice daily. High-throughput TCRbeta sequencing was used to examine T cell clonal expansion in alopecia areata in both the C3H/HeJ mouse model and human patients. Biopsies were taken from tofacitinib-treated patients at baseline and at 4 and 24 weeks of treatment, and a later scalp biopsy was taken in several of the tofacitinib-treated patients. RNA was extracted with the PAXgene miRNA kit for fixed scalp, the miRNeasy kit for PBMCs, and the RNeasy kit for mouse skin. Scalp tissue and sorted CD4+ and CD8+ peripheral blood T cells from patchy and totalis/universalis alopecia areata patients and from healthy controls were covered by human TCRbeta sequencing. Scalp clonality was compared across normal scalp (n=4), patchy alopecia areata scalp (n=8), and alopecia totalis/universalis scalp (n=8). Tofacitinib was administered for 6 to 18 months, and 6 months of follow-up off drug were then conducted to assess delayed response and recurrence. immunoSEQ multiplex PCR using 35 Vbeta forward primers and 13 Jbeta reverse primers was used to amplify TCRbeta CDR3 regions. Beyond this particular receptor, the publication reports: Unlike mouse skin, which is dominated by gammadelta T cells, normal human skin has resident alphabeta T cells that are also sequenced, and this complicates analysis of the scalp TCR repertoire. TCR sequences shared between patients were less clear than in mice, possibly partly because of HLA diversity in the patient population. Compared with normal scalp, lesional scalp, particularly in alopecia totalis/universalis, had higher clonality and more expanded CD8+ clones, which suggests antigenic drive.

The library relied on the immunoSEQ multiplex PCR assay. RNA was extracted from all samples and reverse transcribed into cDNA as template for TCR sequencing. First-strand cDNA was synthesized with SuperScript III using a 2:1 mix of oligo-dT and random hexamers. Amplification bias was assessed with a synthetic immune receptor repertoire, and residual bias was removed computationally. Per the authors' processing: After raw reads were preprocessed to remove errors, the CDR3 was defined following IMGT conventions as running from the conserved cysteine to phenylalanine. To get clonality, Shannon entropy was normalized by log2 of the number of productive unique TCRs and the result was subtracted from 1. Whether scalp clones were CD4 or CD8 was inferred by matching scalp TCRbeta sequences against CD4 and CD8 repertoires sorted from blood. The immuneACCESS repertoire file appears here via TCRdb, limited to in-frame rearrangements. These files lack a portion of the clones; in checked studies, under half of the deficit traces to unresolved V genes, and the cause of the others is not known. V and J calls and clone size are as listed in that table; D and trimming were resolved from the DNA. For this sample there are 90,000 to 150,000 clones; roughly two fifths appear just once. The ten most abundant clones make up 3% to 3.5% of the sample.

Lesional scalp punch biopsies and peripheral blood were collected from alopecia areata patients. PBMCs were isolated by density centrifugation and stained for CD3, CD4 and CD8, after which CD4+ and CD8+ T cells were sorted on a FACSAria. The cysteine opens and the phenylalanine closes a CDR3 of 14 amino acids. The DNA shown is the 42-base CDR3, in frame from base 1. Cut back by 5 bases and 2 bases, the V and J ends lie 10 bases apart. In the germline V gene, CDR1 corresponds to MDHEN and CDR2 to SYDVKM. This clone was seen a few times. The target of this receptor is not known. Base quality data are lacking; no much larger clone is found one base away.

This sequence uses TRBV28 and TRBJ1-5; no D gene call is confident. Sequenced sample: CD4+ T cells sorted from blood. The source is a human donor with alopecia areata. The DNA is TGTGCCAGCAGTGAGGGTGGGGGCAATCAGCCCCAGCATTTT. Protein translation: CASSEGGGNQPQHF.